The 31 T cell receptor delta chains below all came from one sample that was sequenced in a study of gamma-delta T cells after stem cell transplantation. TCRdb reanalysed the RT-PCR reads with CATT. The data show about 3,400 delta-chain clones, approximately 16% seen once. Material for sequencing was gamma-delta T cells. The receptors derive from a human donor. It is not recorded whose cells these are; they may come from a transplant donor.

This clone has only a few counts. This DNA's translation and the protein TCRdb lists, from a much larger clone, do not match at residue 13, likely due to a read error; the protein shown is translated from the DNA. The V call is TRDV2, the J call TRDJ3; TRDD3 matches 11 bases. Germline CDR1 GEAIGNYY, CDR2 EKD. The CDR3 sequence is 18 residues long. CDR3 in amino acids: CACDRVGDTAWDARQMFF. The CDR3 DNA reads as TGTGCCTGTGACCGCGTGGGGGATACGGCCTGGGACGCCCGACAGATGTTTTTC.

This clone was found a few times. A much larger clone differs by one base, so this may be a read error. In the same sample, other DNA sequences code for this CDR3. CDR3 sequence (DNA): TGCGCCTGTGACACCGCGGCAAGGGTCACCGAGAAGGGCGATAAACTCATCTTT. This encodes CACDTAARVTEKGDKLIF. V is TRDV2 and J is TRDJ1; no reliable D call. The germline CDR1 and CDR2 sequences are GEAIGNYY and EKD. The CDR3 loop spans 18 amino acids.

This clone was seen more than once but under ten times. This sequence may be a read error, since a much larger clone differs from it by one base. This chain connects TRDV2 to TRDJ3, with D maybe TRDD3 (5 bases). The length of the CDR3 is 18 residues. V dropped 0 bases and J dropped 0 bases, with 11 bases sitting between them. Germline CDR1 is GEAIGNYY and CDR2 is EKD. CDR3 sequence reads: CACDTVGTSSWDTRQMFF. DNA of the CDR3: TGTGCCTGTGACACCGTGGGGACAAGCTCCTGGGACACCCGACAGATGTTTTTC.

This clone is judged medium-sized (0.01 to 0.1%). The rearrangement links TRDV2 to TRDJ1; 9 bases align to TRDD3. V trimming: 2 bases; J trimming: 1 base; junction bases outside the gene matches: 7. The CDR3 has 16 residues. CDR1 and CDR2 from the germline V gene are GEAIGNYY and EKD. CDR3 nucleotide sequence: TGTGCCTGTGACAACCTACTGGGGGACCTCACCGATAAACTCATCTTT. This encodes CACDNLLGDLTDKLIF.

By sample fraction, this clone is medium-sized. The V gene is TRDV2, the J gene TRDJ1, with D possibly being TRDD3 (5 bases). V was cut by 1 base and J by 2 bases, with 25 bases left in between. The CDR3 covers 19 residues. CDR1 GEAIGNYY and CDR2 EKD come from the germline V gene. CDR3 amino acids: CACDTISLTAPRGTDKLIF. CDR3 DNA: TGTGCCTGTGACACGATCTCCCTCACCGCGCCCAGGGGGACCGATAAACTCATCTTT.

This clone has more than one count but fewer than ten. This rearrangement joins TRDV2 to TRDJ1; TRDD3 agrees at 7 bases. This CDR3 contains 17 residues. Germline V lookup: CDR1 GEAIGNYY, CDR2 EKD. The V and J ends lost 0 bases and 1 base, in that order; junction bases with no gene match: 10. The DNA for the CDR3 is TGTGCCTGTGACACCGTCGGGGGTCTGGGGGTCACCGATAAACTCATCTTT. Residues: CACDTVGGLGVTDKLIF.

By sample fraction, this clone is medium-sized. The genes are TRDV2 and TRDJ1; the match to TRDD3 covers 13 bases. CDR1 is GEAIGNYY, CDR2 EKD, per germline. The CDR3 runs 18 residues. J lost 4 bases, V lost 0 bases, and 10 bases had no gene match. The CDR3 nucleotides are TGTGCCTGTGACACCGTACTGGGGGATACGGGCAAAAACGATAAACTCATCTTT. Protein: CACDTVLGDTGKNDKLIF.

This clone was counted only a few times. With a much larger clone just one base away, this may be a read error. This chain joins TRDV2 and TRDJ1, with no clear D. The CDR3 has 14 residues. The V gene's germline CDR1 is GEAIGNYY and CDR2 EKD. The CDR3 sequence is CACDAILYTDKPIF. The DNA of the CDR3 is TGTGCCTGTGACGCCATACTGTACACCGATAAACCCATCTTT.

This clone was seen more than once but under ten times. This rearrangement joins TRDV2 to TRDJ2, with D perhaps matching TRDD3 (6 bases). This CDR3 has 14 residues. V lost 4 bases to trimming and J lost 6 bases, with 14 bases between them. In germline, CDR1 is GEAIGNYY, CDR2 EKD. CDR3 DNA sequence: TGTGCCTGTGATAGCCTTGGGGGTGCAGCACAACTCTTCTTT. Its protein is CACDSLGGAAQLFF.

The chain employs TRDV2 and TRDJ1, with 11 bases aligning to TRDD3. The V gene's germline CDR1 is GEAIGNYY and CDR2 EKD. V shed 3 bases, J shed 6 bases, and the junction held 8 bases outside the gene matches. This CDR3 has 15 residues. The CDR3 sequence is CACDPLLGDMYKLIF. CDR3 nucleotides: TGTGCCTGTGACCCCTTACTGGGGGATATGTATAAACTCATCTTT.

This clone was counted a few times. The chain uses TRDV2 and TRDJ1; 7 bases are a match to TRDD3. Germline CDR1 and CDR2: GEAIGNYY and EKD. The CDR3 has 16 amino acids. V gave up 0 bases and J gave up 4 bases; unmatched junction bases: 10. Here the CDR3 reads CACDTVGGGHLDKLIF. CDR3 coding DNA: TGTGCCTGTGACACCGTAGGTGGGGGACACCTCGATAAACTCATCTTT.

Note on this clone: This DNA translates differently at residue 10 from the TCRdb protein, which is that of a much larger clone; a read error is likely, and the protein shown is the DNA's own translation. This rearrangement joins TRDV2 to TRDJ1; D call uncertain. Per germline, CDR1 GEAIGNYY and CDR2 EKD. The CDR3 covers 15 residues. V lost 3 bases, J lost 4 bases, and 17 bases lay in between. The CDR3 nucleotides are TGTGCCTGTGACCCCGTCACAGGCCGGATCGATAAACTCATCTTT. It is translated as CACDPVTGRIDKLIF.

This chain links TRDV2 with TRDJ1; TRDD3 aligns across 11 bases. This CDR3 spans 14 amino acids. Germline assignment: CDR1 GEAIGNYY and CDR2 EKD. J was trimmed by 4 bases and V by 3 bases; bases with no gene match: 3. In DNA, the CDR3 is TGTGCCTGTGACCCACTGGGGGATATCGATAAACTCATCTTT. This codes for CACDPLGDIDKLIF.

Worth noting for this clone: This likely came from a read error, as a far larger clone is one base away. This same CDR3 is encoded by further DNA sequences in the sample. The chain uses TRDV2 and TRDJ3; 13 nucleotides agree with TRDD3. Germline assignment: CDR1 GEAIGNYY and CDR2 EKD. The junction had 6 bases not matched to a gene; V was cut back by 1 base and J by 1 base. CDR3 size: 20 residues. The CDR3 protein is CACDTVLGDTVSWDTRQMFF. CDR3 coding DNA: TGTGCCTGTGACACAGTACTGGGGGATACGGTTTCCTGGGACACCCGACAGATGTTTTTC.

This clone came up a few times. This rearrangement joins TRDV2 to TRDJ1; 13 bases map to TRDD3. Germline V gene sequence: CDR1 GEAIGNYY, CDR2 EKD. CDR3 size: 16 residues. Trimming took 4 bases from V and 0 from J; bases not matched to a gene: 4. In DNA, the CDR3 is TGTGCCTGTGATCCACTGGGGGATACGTACACCGATAAACTCATCTTT. It codes for CACDPLGDTYTDKLIF.

This clone has a handful of counts. The rearrangement joins TRDV2 to TRDJ1; the match to TRDD3 covers 10 bases. The germline CDR1 and CDR2 sequences are GEAIGNYY and EKD. The CDR3 runs to 22 residues. V trimming: 1 base; J trimming: 0 bases; junction bases outside the gene matches: 22. The CDR3 DNA is TGTGCCTGTGACACGATCGGGTCCCACCCTGTACTGGGGGATCCGTACACCGATAAACTCATCTTT. The encoded protein is CACDTIGSHPVLGDPYTDKLIF.

Comments on this clone: This clone may be a read error of a much larger clone one base away. The chain employs TRDV2 and TRDJ1, with TRDD3 matching over 11 bases. The germline CDR1 and CDR2 sequences are GEAIGNYY and EKD. V was pared by 3 bases and J by 1 base, with 9 bases of the junction left unmatched. The CDR3 contains 17 residues. CDR3 region: CACDPVSGGYGTDKLIF. CDR3 in DNA: TGTGCCTGTGACCCTGTCAGTGGGGGATACGGCACCGATAAACTCATCTTT.

The rearrangement joins TRDV2 to TRDJ3; TRDD3 agrees at 10 bases. Germline trimming cut 0 bases from V and 0 bases from J; bases unmatched to any gene: 7. The CDR3 runs 20 residues. Germline CDR1 GEAIGNYY, CDR2 EKD. CDR3: CACDTIRGIRISWDTRQMFF. CDR3 in DNA: TGTGCCTGTGACACCATCCGGGGGATACGTATCTCCTGGGACACCCGACAGATGTTTTTC.

V is TRDV2 and J is TRDJ1, with D possibly TRDD3 on 6 matching bases. Trimming took off 2 bases at V and 0 bases at J, with 12 bases between the two ends. This CDR3 has 15 amino acids. Germline V gene sequence: CDR1 GEAIGNYY, CDR2 EKD. CDR3 region: CACDMVGVNTDKLIF. The DNA for the CDR3 is TGTGCCTGTGACATGGTGGGGGTTAACACCGATAAACTCATCTTT.

The rearrangement links TRDV2 to TRDJ1; D is unclear. The germline V gene has CDR1 GEAIGNYY and CDR2 EKD. The CDR3 runs to 17 residues. Trimming pared 0 bases from V and 0 bases from J, leaving 16 bases between. CDR3 protein: CACDTLLSDTHTDKLIF. The CDR3 DNA reads as TGTGCCTGTGACACCCTACTTTCCGACACGCACACCGATAAACTCATCTTT.

This clone was counted between two and nine times. This chain uses TRDV2 with TRDJ1; 10 nucleotides align to TRDD3. Germline values: CDR1 GEAIGNYY, CDR2 EKD. The CDR3 has 19 amino acids. V gave up 0 bases and J gave up 0 bases; unmatched junction bases: 12. The CDR3 DNA follows: TGTGCCTGTGACACCCAATTCTCTGGGGGATATGAAAACACCGATAAACTCATCTTT. Translation gives CACDTQFSGGYENTDKLIF.

Note on this clone: Since a much larger clone is just one base distant, this may be a read error. The chain carries TRDV1 and TRDJ1, with TRDD3 as a possible D gene (6 bases). The CDR3 runs 26 residues. Between the trimmed V and J ends, which lost 2 bases and 4 bases, there was a span of 47 bases. Germline assignment: CDR1 TSWWSYY and CDR2 QGS. The CDR3 region has the DNA TGTGCTCTTGGGGAAACCTTCACCCAGATTCCCGACGGGTTGGGGGTGGCGTTTACACATTTCGATAAACTCATCTTT. This translates into CALGETFTQIPDGLGVAFTHFDKLIF.

This clone was seen a few times. Compared with germline, one end of the junction differs, possibly owing to a read error. The chain has TRDV2 and TRDJ1; TRDD3 aligns across 11 bases. This CDR3 has 23 residues. Germline loops: CDR1 GEAIGNYY, CDR2 EKD. CDR3 in amino acids: CACGTLSSYLAVLGDNDTDKLIF. CDR3 DNA sequence: TGTGCCTGTGGCACCCTCTCTTCCTACTTAGCGGTACTGGGGGATAATGACACCGATAAACTCATCTTT.

The chain couples TRDV2 to TRDJ1; 9 bases are shared with TRDD3. V was clipped by 3 bases and J by 0 bases; unmatched bases: 4. CDR1 and CDR2 from the germline V gene are GEAIGNYY and EKD. The CDR3 spans 15 residues. CDR3 bases: TGTGCCTGTGACTTACTGGGGGAGCACACCGATAAACTCATCTTT. Translating gives CACDLLGEHTDKLIF.

This sequence joins TRDV2 and TRDJ1, with 12 bases lining up with TRDD3. V dropped 3 bases and J dropped 0; count of bases not matched to a gene: 16. The CDR3 sequence is 20 residues long. Germline CDR1 GEAIGNYY, CDR2 EKD. CDR3 nucleotide sequence: TGTGCCTGTGACTATCTAATGCTGGGGGATACGCGAGGCGACACCGATAAACTCATCTTT. Translated: CACDYLMLGDTRGDTDKLIF.

This clone rates as large. The J gene is TRDJ1, the V gene TRDV2, with D maybe TRDD3 (5 bases). The CDR3 is 17 residues long. V shed 1 base and J shed 1 base, with 18 bases lying between them. The V gene's germline CDR1 is GEAIGNYY and CDR2 EKD. The CDR3 is CACDTLMTTGRTDKLIF. The CDR3 coding sequence is TGTGCCTGTGACACTCTCATGACGACTGGCCGCACCGATAAACTCATCTTT.

This clone was recorded a few times. The chain has TRDV2 and TRDJ1, with 12 bases matching TRDD3. The V gene's germline CDR1 is GEAIGNYY and CDR2 EKD. The CDR3 is 14 residues long. J was trimmed by 7 bases and V by 2 bases; bases with no gene match: 4. CDR3 nucleotide sequence: TGTGCCTGTGACAGACTGGGGGATACACGTAAACTCATCTTT. It codes for CACDRLGDTRKLIF.

Only a few counts were recorded for this clone. A single base separates this from a much larger clone, so it may be a read error. V and J are TRDV2 and TRDJ1, with TRDD3 matching 11 bases. This CDR3 has 16 residues. Germline V CDR1 and CDR2: GEAIGNYY, EKD. The CDR3 sequence is CAGDTVNGGYADKLIF. The CDR3 DNA reads as TGTGCCGGTGACACCGTGAATGGGGGATACGCCGATAAACTCATCTTT.

This chain connects TRDV2 to TRDJ1; 12 nucleotides agree with TRDD3. Germline CDR1 is GEAIGNYY and CDR2 is EKD. Germline trimming cut 1 base from V and 0 bases from J; bases unmatched to any gene: 20. CDR3 length equals 22 residues. CDR3 residues: CACDTMVETGGYNSRYTDKLIF. The CDR3 DNA sequence: TGTGCCTGTGACACTATGGTAGAGACTGGGGGATACAATTCCAGATACACCGATAAACTCATCTTT.

By share, this clone ranks as medium-sized. The same CDR3 arises from other DNA sequences in this sample as well. The chain joins TRDV2 to TRDJ2; 10 bases are shared with TRDD3. V lost 3 bases to trimming and J lost 0 bases; unmatched junction nucleotides: 12. The CDR3 has 19 amino acids. Germline CDR1 is GEAIGNYY and CDR2 is EKD. The CDR3 region has the DNA TGTGCCTGTGACCCTATTACTGGGGGATCTCAAGCTTTGACAGCACAACTCTTCTTT. This codes for CACDPITGGSQALTAQLFF.

On this clone itself: The junction and the germline gene differ at one end; a read error may be behind it. The chain couples TRDV2 to TRDJ1, with 9 bases identical to TRDD3. Germline values: CDR1 GEAIGNYY, CDR2 EKD. The CDR3 length is 19 residues. The CDR3 sequence is CACGTVSPGDTLYTDKLIF. The DNA for the CDR3 is TGTGCCTGTGGCACCGTTTCACCGGGGGATACCCTGTACACCGATAAACTCATCTTT.